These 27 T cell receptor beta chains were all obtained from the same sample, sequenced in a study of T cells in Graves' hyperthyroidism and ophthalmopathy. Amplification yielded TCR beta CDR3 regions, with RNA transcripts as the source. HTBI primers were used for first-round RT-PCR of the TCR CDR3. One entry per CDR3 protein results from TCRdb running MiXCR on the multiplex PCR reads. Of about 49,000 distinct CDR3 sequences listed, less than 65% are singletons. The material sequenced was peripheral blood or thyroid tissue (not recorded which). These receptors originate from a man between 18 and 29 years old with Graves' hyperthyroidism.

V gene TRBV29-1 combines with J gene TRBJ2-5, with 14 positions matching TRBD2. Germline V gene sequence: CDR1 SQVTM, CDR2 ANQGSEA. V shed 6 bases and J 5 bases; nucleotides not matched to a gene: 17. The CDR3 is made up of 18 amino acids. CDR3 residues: CSVRPGTSGSQSGETQYF. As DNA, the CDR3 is TGCAGCGTGAGGCCCGGGACTAGCGGGAGTCAATCTGGGGAGACCCAGTACTTC.

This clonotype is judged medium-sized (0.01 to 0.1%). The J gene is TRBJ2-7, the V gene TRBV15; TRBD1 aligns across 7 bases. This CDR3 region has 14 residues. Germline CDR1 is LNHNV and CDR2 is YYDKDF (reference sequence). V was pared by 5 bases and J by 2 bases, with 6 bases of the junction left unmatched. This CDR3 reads CATSVGDRPYEQYF. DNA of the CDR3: TGTGCCACCAGCGTGGGGGACAGACCCTACGAGCAGTACTTC.

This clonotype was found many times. As DNA, the CDR3 is TGTGCCAGCAGTTGGACAGGGTCGAATGGCTACACCTTC. It yields the protein CASSWTGSNGYTF. The genes are TRBV27 and TRBJ1-2, with 8 bases matching TRBD1. The CDR3 has 13 residues. J gave up 6 bases and V 4 bases, and 4 bases lay outside the gene matches. CDR1 and CDR2 (germline): MNHEY, SMNVEV (reference sequence).

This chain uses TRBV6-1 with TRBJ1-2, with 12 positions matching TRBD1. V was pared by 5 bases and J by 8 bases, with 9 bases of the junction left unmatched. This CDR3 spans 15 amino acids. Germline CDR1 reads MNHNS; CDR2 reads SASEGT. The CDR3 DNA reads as TGTGCCAGCAGTCTCCAAGGGACAGGGGGCTTCGGCTACACCTTC. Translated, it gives CASSLQGTGGFGYTF.

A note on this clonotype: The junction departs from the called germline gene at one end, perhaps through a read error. Here the CDR3 DNA reads TGTGCCAGCAGTCTGAATATAGGGAGCGGCACTGAAGCTTCCTTT. It encodes CASSLNIGSGTEASF. The chain is built from TRBV28 and TRBJ1-1; D ambiguous. The CDR3 length is 15 residues. In germline, CDR1 is MDHEN, CDR2 SYDVKM. Complete variable domain (other parts from reference TRBV28 and TRBJ1-1): DVKVTQSSRYLVKRTGEKVFLECVQDMDHENMFWYRQDPGLGLRLIYFSYDVKMKEKGDIPEGYSVSREKKERFSLILESASTNQTSMYLCASSLNIGSGTEASFGQGTRLTVV.

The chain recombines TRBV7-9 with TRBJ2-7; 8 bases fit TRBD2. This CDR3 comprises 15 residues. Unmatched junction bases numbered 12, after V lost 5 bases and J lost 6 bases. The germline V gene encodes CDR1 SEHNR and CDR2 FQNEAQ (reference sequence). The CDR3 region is CASSQRAGASREQYF. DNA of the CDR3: TGTGCCAGCAGCCAAAGAGCGGGAGCCTCCCGCGAGCAGTACTTC.

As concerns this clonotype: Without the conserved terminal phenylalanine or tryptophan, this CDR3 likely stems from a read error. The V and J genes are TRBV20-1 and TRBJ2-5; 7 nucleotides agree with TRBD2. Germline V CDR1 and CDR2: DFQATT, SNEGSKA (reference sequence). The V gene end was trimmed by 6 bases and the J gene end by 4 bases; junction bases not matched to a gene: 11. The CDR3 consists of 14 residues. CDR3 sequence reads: CSARTSVVRETQYL. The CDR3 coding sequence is TGCAGTGCACGTACTAGCGTTGTCAGAGAGACCCAGTACCTC.

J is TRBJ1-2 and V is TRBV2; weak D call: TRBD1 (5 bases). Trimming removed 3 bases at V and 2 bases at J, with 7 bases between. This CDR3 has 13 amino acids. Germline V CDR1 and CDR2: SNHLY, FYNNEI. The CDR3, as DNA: TGTGCCAGCAGTGAGGACACAAACTATGGCTACACCTTC. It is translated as CASSEDTNYGYTF.

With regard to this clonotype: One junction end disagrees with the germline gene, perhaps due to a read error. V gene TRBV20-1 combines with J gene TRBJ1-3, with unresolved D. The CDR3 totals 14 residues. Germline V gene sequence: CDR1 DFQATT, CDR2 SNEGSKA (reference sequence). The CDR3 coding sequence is TGCAGTACTAGATCCGGAGACTCTGGAAACACCATATATTTT. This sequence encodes CSTRSGDSGNTIYF.

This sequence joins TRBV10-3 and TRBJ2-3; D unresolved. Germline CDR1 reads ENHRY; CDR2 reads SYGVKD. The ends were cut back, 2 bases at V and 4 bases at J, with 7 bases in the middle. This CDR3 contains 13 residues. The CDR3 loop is CAISEDVADTQYF. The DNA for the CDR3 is TGTGCCATCAGTGAGGATGTAGCAGATACGCAGTATTTT.

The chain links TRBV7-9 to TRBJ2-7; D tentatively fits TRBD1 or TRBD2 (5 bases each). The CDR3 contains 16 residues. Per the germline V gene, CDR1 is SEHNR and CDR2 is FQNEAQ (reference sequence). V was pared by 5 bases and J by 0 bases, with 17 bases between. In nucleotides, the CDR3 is TGTGCCAGCAGCCAAGAGATGGGGACCAGCTCCTACGAGCAGTACTTC. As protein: CASSQEMGTSSYEQYF. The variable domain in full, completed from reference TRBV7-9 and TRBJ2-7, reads DTGVSQNPRHKITKRGQNVTFRCDPISEHNRLYWYRQTLGQGPEFLTYFQNEAQLEKSRLLSDRFSAERPKGSFSTLEIQRTEQGDSAMYLCASSQEMGTSSYEQYFGPGTRLTVT.

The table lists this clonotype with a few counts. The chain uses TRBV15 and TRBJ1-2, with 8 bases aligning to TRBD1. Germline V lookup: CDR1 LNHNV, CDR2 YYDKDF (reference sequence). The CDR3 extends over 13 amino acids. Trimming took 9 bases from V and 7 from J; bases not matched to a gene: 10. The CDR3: CATRSRQGAGYTF. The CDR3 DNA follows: TGTGCCACGAGATCCCGGCAGGGGGCTGGCTACACCTTC. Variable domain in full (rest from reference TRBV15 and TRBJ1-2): DAMVIQNPRYQVTQFGKPVTLSCSQTLNHNVMYWYQQKSSQAPKLLFHYYDKDFNNEADTPDNFQSRRPNTSFCFLDIRSPGLGDTAMYLCATRSRQGAGYTFGSGTRLTVV.

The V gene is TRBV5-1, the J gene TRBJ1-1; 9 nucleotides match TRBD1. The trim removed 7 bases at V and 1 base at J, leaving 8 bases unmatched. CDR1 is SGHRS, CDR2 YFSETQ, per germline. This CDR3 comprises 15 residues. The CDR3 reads CASQRTGAKNTEAFF. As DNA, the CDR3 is TGCGCCAGCCAGAGGACAGGGGCTAAGAACACTGAAGCTTTCTTT.

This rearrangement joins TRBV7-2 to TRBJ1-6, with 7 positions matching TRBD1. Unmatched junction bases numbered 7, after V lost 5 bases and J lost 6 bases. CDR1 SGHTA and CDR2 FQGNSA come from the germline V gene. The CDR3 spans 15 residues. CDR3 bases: TGTGCCAGCAGCCTTTCGGGACAGAGTAATTCACCCCTCCACTTT. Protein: CASSLSGQSNSPLHF. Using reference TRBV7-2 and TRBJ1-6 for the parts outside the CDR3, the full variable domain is GAGVSQSPSNKVTEKGKDVELRCDPISGHTALYWYRQSLGQGLEFLIYFQGNSAPDKSGLPSDRFSAERTGGSVSTLTIQRTQQEDSAVYLCASSLSGQSNSPLHFGNGTRLTVT.

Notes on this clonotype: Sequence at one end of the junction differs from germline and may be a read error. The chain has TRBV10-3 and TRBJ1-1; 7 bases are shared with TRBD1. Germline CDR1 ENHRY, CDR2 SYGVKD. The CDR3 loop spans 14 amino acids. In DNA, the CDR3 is TGTGCCAGCAGTCTCAGGGGGGTGAACACTGAAGCTTTCTTT. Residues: CASSLRGVNTEAFF.

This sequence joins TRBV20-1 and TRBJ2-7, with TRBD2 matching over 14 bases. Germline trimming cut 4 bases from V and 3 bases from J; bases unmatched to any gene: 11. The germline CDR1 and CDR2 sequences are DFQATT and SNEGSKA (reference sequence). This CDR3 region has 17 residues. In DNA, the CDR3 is TGCAGTGCTAATACGGGACTAGCGGGAGCCCATCACTACGAGCAGTACTTC. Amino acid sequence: CSANTGLAGAHHYEQYF.

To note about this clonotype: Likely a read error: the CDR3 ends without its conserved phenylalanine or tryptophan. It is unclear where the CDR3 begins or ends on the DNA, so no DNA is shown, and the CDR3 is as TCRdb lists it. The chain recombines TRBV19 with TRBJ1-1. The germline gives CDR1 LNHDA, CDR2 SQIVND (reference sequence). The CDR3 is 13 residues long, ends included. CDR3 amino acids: CASSIWPNTEAFL.

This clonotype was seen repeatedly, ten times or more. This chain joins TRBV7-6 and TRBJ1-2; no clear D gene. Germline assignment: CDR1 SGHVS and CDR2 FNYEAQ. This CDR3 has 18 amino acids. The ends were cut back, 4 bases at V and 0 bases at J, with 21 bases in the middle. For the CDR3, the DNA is TGTGCCAGCAGCTCCCATGGAGGGAGCCTGGGAACTAACTATGGCTACACCTTC. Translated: CASSSHGGSLGTNYGYTF.

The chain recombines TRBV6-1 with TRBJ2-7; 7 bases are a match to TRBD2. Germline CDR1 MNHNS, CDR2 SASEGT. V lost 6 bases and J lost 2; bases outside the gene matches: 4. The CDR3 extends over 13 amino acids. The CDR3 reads CASRQRGAYEQYF. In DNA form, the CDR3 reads TGTGCCAGCAGACAGCGGGGCGCCTACGAGCAGTACTTC.

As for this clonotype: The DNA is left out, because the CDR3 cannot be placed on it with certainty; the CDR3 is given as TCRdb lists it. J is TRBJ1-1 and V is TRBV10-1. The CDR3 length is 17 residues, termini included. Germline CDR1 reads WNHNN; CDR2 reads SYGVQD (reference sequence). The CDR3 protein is CAICSARDWDKNTEAFF.

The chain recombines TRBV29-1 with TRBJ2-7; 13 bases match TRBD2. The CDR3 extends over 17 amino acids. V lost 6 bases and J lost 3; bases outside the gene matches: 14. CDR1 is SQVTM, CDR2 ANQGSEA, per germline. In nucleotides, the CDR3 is TGCAGCGTGAGGCCCGGGACTAGCGGGACTCAGCACTACGAGCAGTACTTC. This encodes CSVRPGTSGTQHYEQYF.

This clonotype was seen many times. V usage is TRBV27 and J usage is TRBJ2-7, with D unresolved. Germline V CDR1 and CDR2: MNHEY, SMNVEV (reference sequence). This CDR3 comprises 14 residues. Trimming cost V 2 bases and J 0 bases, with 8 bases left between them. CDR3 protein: CASSLARPSYEQYF. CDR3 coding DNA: TGTGCCAGCAGTTTAGCGCGCCCCTCCTACGAGCAGTACTTC.

The CDR3 loop reads CASSEGPGGTGTF. The CDR3 DNA sequence: TGTGCCAGCAGTGAAGGGCCAGGGGGAACGGGCACCTTC. The V and J genes are TRBV25-1 and TRBJ1-2, with 7 nucleotides matching TRBD1. CDR3 size: 13 residues. Germline-derived CDR1 and CDR2 are MGHDK and SYGVNS. J was trimmed by 13 bases and V by 2 bases; bases with no gene match: 10.

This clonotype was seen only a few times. CDR3 in amino acids: CASSQGSQLGNTEAFF. The CDR3 DNA reads TGTGCCAGCAGCCAAGGATCTCAGCTTGGGAACACTGAAGCTTTCTTT. This chain links TRBV14 with TRBJ1-1; no clear D gene. The CDR3 runs to 16 residues. V was trimmed by 1 base and J by 1 base, leaving 13 bases between them. CDR1 and CDR2 from the germline V gene are SGHDN and FVKESK.

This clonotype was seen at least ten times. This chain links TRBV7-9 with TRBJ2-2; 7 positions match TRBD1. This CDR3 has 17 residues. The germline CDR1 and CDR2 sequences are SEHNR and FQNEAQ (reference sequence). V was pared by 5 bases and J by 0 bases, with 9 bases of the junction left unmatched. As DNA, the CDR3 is TGTGCCAGCAGCCCCCCCCCGGGACAGACGAACACCGGGGAGCTGTTTTTT. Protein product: CASSPPPGQTNTGELFF.

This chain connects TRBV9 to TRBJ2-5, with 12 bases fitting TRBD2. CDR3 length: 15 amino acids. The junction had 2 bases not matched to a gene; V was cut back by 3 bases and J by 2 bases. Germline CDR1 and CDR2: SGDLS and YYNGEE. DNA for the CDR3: TGTGCCAGCAGCGGAACTAGCGGGAGGCAAGAGACCCAGTACTTC. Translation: CASSGTSGRQETQYF.

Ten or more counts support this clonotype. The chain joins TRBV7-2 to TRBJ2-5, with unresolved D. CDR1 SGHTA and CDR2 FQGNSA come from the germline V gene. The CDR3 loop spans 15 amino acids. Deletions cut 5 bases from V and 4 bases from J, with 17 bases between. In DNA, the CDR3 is TGTGCCAGCAGCCCATTTGCCGCGGCACGAGAGACCCAGTACTTC. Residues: CASSPFAAARETQYF.